The following is a T cell receptor (beta chain) sequence with its context. The data stem from a study of CXCR3-negative and CXCR3-positive naive CD8 T cells. Germline V gene lookup returns CDR1 SGHNT and CDR2 YENEEA. The CDR3 consists of 14 residues. The TRB cDNA libraries were prepared by 5' RACE with UMI labels. One entry per CDR3 protein, without DNA, is what TCRdb gives after re-calling the 5' RACE reads. This sample's table has approximately 41,000 distinct CDR3 sequences. Material for sequencing was memory CD8+ T cells from blood. The TCR originated in a human donor in good health. Some clones in this sample may be carry-over from other donors' samples. The chain combines TRBV11-3 with TRBJ2-7; absent DNA, TCRdb's TRBD1 call cannot be checked. The CDR3 here is CASSGRDQDYEQYF. The complete variable domain, with remaining parts taken from reference TRBV11-3 and TRBJ2-7, reads EAGVVQSPRYKIIEKKQPVAFWCNPISGHNTLYWYLQNLGQGPELLIRYENEEAVDDSQLPKDRFSAERLKGVDSTLKIQPAELGDSAVYLCASSGRDQDYEQYFGPGTRLTVT.